This T cell receptor (beta chain) was profiled in a study of somatic mutations in cytotoxic T cells in rheumatoid arthritis. Study results and limitations: A significant difference in CD8+ T-cell clonality was not found between rheumatoid arthritis patients and age-matched healthy controls.

A remark on this clone: What it binds is unknown.

The method was immunoSEQ multiplex PCR; TCRdb's version includes in-frame clones alone and lacks a portion of them. The sample has roughly 20,000 clones; approximately 67% are singletons. Per the germline V gene, CDR1 is MNHNS and CDR2 is SASEGT. The CDR3 has 16 residues. V was pared by 0 bases and J by 3 bases, with 12 bases between. The chain has TRBV6-1 and TRBJ1-5, with a weak D call TRBD1 (6 bases). The sample comprised CD8+ T cells sorted from blood. The clonotype was recovered from an adult with rheumatoid arthritis. The CDR3 spells CASSEAPRDNNQPQHF. Written as DNA, the CDR3 is TGTGCCAGCAGTGAAGCTCCCCGGGACAACAATCAGCCCCAGCATTTT.